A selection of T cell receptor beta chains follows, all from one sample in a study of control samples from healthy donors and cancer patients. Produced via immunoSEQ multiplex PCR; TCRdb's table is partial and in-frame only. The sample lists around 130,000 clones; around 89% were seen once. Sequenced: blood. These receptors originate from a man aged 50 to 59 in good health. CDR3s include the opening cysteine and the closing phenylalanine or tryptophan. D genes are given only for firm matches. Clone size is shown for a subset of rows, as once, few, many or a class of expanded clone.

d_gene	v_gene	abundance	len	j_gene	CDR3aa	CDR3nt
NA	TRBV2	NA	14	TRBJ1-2	CASSGGRVSYGYTF	TGTGCCAGCAGCGGTGGTCGGGTCTCCTACGGCTACACCTTC
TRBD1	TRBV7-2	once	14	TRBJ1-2	CASSSGQGIYGYTF	TGTGCCAGCAGCTCCGGACAGGGAATCTATGGCTACACCTTC
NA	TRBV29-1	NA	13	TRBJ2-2	CSVEDRKGGELFF	TGCAGCGTTGAAGATAGGAAGGGCGGGGAGCTGTTTTTT
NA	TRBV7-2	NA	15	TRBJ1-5	CASSLVQGTNQPQHF	TGTGCCAGCAGCTTAGTCCAGGGTACCAATCAGCCCCAGCATTTT
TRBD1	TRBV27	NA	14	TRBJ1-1	CASSLGEGRGEAFF	TGTGCCAGCAGTTTAGGGGAGGGCAGGGGGGAAGCTTTCTTT
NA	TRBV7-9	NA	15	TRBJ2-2	CASSEQTLNTGELFF	TGTGCCAGCAGCGAACAGACGTTAAACACCGGGGAGCTGTTTTTT
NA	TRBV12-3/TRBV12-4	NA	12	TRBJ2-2	CASSSAGSELFF	TGTGCCAGCAGTTCCGCAGGGTCGGAGCTGTTTTTT
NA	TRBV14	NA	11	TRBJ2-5	CASSAQETQYF	TGTGCCAGCAGCGCCCAAGAGACCCAGTACTTC
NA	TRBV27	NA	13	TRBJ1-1	CASSSRTASEAFF	TGTGCCAGCAGTTCCCGGACGGCCAGCGAAGCTTTCTTT
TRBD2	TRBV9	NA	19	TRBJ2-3	CASSASGGAVGGGADTQYF	TGTGCCAGCAGCGCTAGCGGGGGGGCAGTAGGCGGTGGGGCAGATACGCAGTATTTT
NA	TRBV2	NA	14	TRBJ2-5	CASSSRGYEETQYF	TGTGCCAGCAGTTCCAGGGGATATGAGGAGACCCAGTACTTC
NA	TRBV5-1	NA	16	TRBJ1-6	CASSSDLQGVGSPLHF	TGCGCCAGCAGCTCCGACTTACAAGGGGTAGGTTCACCCCTCCACTTT
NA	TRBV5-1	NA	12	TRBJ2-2	CASSAEPGELFF	TGCGCCAGCAGCGCGGAACCCGGGGAGCTGTTTTTT
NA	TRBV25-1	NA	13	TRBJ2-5	CASSERGRETQYF	TGTGCCAGCAGTGAACGGGGACGGGAGACCCAGTACTTC
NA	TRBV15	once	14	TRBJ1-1	CATSRRTVNTEAFF	TGTGCCACCAGCAGACGAACAGTGAACACTGAAGCTTTCTTT
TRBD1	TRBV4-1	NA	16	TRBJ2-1	CASSQGGDSSYNEQFF	TGCGCCAGCAGCCAAGGTGGGGACAGCTCCTACAATGAGCAGTTCTTC
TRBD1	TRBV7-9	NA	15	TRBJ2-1	CASSLARQGDHEQFF	TGTGCCAGCAGCTTAGCGAGACAGGGAGACCATGAGCAGTTCTTC
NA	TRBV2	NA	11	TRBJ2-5	CASRLGETQYF	TGTGCCAGCCGATTGGGGGAGACCCAGTACTTC
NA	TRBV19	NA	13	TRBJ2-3	CASHPDSGGTQYF	TGTGCCAGCCACCCCGACAGTGGGGGTACGCAGTATTTT
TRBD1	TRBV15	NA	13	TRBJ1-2	CATSSGTDYGYTF	TGTGCCACCAGCAGTGGGACAGACTATGGCTACACCTTC
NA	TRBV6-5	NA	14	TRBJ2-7	CASSLRGADYEQYF	TGTGCCAGCAGCTTGAGGGGGGCGGACTACGAGCAGTACTTC
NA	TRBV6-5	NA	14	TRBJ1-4	CASSTSGYSEKLFF	TGTGCCAGCAGTACCTCAGGGTACAGTGAAAAACTGTTTTTT
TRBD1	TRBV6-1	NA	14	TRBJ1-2	CASSEGTGNYGYTF	TGTGCCAGCAGTGAAGGGACAGGGAACTATGGCTACACCTTC
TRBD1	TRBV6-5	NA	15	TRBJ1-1	CASSIQGDWDTEAFF	TGTGCCAGCAGTATTCAGGGGGATTGGGACACTGAAGCTTTCTTT
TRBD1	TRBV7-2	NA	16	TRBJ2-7	CASSLGGSRGQNEQYF	TGTGCCAGCAGCTTAGGAGGGTCCAGGGGGCAGAACGAGCAGTACTTC
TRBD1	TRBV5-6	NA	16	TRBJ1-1	CASSFLGTGERTEAFF	TGTGCCAGCAGCTTCCTCGGGACAGGGGAGAGGACTGAAGCTTTCTTT
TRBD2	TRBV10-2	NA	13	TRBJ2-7	CASRGRLAGEQYF	TGCGCCAGCAGGGGGAGACTAGCGGGGGAGCAGTACTTC
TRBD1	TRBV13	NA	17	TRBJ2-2	CASSLAFDRGRNGELFF	TGTGCCAGCAGCTTAGCGTTTGACAGGGGCCGGAACGGGGAGCTGTTTTTT
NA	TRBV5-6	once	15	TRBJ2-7	CASSLGSSGWDEQYF	TGTGCCAGCAGCTTGGGTAGTTCGGGATGGGACGAGCAGTACTTC
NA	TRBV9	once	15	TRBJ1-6	CASSVRGRGNSPLHF	TGTGCCAGCAGCGTTAGGGGTAGGGGTAATTCACCCCTCCACTTT
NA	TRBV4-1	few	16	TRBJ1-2	CASSQGRSRGYYGYTF	TGCGCCAGCAGCCAAGGACGGTCCAGGGGCTACTATGGCTACACCTTC
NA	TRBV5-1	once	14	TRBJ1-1	CASRGEGTNTEAFF	TGCGCCAGCAGGGGAGAAGGAACGAACACTGAAGCTTTCTTT
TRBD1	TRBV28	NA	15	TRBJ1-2	CASSLPLGQAYGYTF	TGTGCCAGCAGTTTACCCCTTGGACAGGCCTATGGCTACACCTTC
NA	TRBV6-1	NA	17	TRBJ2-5	CASSEAAPARIQETQYF	TGTGCCAGCAGTGAAGCCGCCCCGGCACGGATCCAAGAGACCCAGTACTTC
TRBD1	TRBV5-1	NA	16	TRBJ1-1	CASSWGIGQGKTEAFF	TGCGCCAGCAGCTGGGGGATAGGACAGGGGAAAACTGAAGCTTTCTTT
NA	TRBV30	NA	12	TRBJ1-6	CAWRTVNSPLHF	TGTGCCTGGAGGACAGTCAATTCACCCCTCCACTTT
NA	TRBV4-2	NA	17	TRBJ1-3	CASSQEFTRGTGNTIYF	TGTGCCAGCAGCCAAGAATTTACGCGGGGGACAGGAAACACCATATATTTT
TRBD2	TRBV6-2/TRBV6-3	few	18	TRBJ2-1	CASSYSMGAGGAYNEQFF	TGTGCCAGCAGTTACTCGATGGGGGCCGGGGGGGCCTACAATGAGCAGTTCTTC
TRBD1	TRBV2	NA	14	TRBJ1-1	CATQKQGDGTEAFF	TGTGCCACCCAAAAACAGGGGGATGGCACTGAAGCTTTCTTT
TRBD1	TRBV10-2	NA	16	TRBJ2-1	CASSELRTGSYNEQFF	TGCGCCAGCAGTGAACTCAGGACAGGGTCCTACAATGAGCAGTTCTTC
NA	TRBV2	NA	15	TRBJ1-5	CASREGGNSNQPQHF	TGTGCCAGCAGGGAGGGAGGAAATAGCAATCAGCCCCAGCATTTT
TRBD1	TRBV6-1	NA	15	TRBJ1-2	CASSEEGAGADGYTF	TGTGCCAGCAGTGAAGAGGGGGCCGGAGCCGATGGCTACACCTTC
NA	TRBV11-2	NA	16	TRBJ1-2	CASSHLTGDANYGYTF	TGTGCCAGCAGCCACCTGACGGGGGATGCTAACTATGGCTACACCTTC
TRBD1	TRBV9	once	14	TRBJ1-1	CASRPGQGATEAFF	TGTGCCAGCAGACCGGGACAGGGGGCAACTGAAGCTTTCTTT
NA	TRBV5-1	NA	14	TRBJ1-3	CASSSQGTGNTIYF	TGCGCCAGCAGCTCGCAGGGAACCGGAAACACCATATATTTT
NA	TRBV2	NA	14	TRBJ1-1	CASSGTARDTEAFF	TGTGCCAGCAGTGGGACAGCCCGAGACACTGAAGCTTTCTTT
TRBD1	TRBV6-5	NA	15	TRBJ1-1	CASSLKTGPNTEAFF	TGTGCCAGCAGTTTAAAGACAGGGCCGAACACTGAAGCTTTCTTT
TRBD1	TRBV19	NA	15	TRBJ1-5	CASSRGTEVRQPQHF	TGTGCCAGTAGCCGCGGGACAGAGGTACGGCAGCCCCAGCATTTT
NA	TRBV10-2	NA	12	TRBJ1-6	CASSTGVSPLHF	TGCGCCAGCAGCACGGGTGTAAGCCCCCTCCACTTT
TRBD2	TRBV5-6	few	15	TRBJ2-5	CASSPIAGASPTQYF	TGTGCCAGCAGCCCTATAGCGGGGGCCTCCCCGACCCAGTACTTC
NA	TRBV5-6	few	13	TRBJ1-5	CASSLQGNQPQHF	TGTGCCAGCAGCTTACAGGGCAATCAGCCCCAGCATTTT
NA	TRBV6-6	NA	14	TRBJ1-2	CASRAGQLIYGYTF	TGTGCCAGCAGGGCCGGACAGCTGATCTATGGCTACACCTTC
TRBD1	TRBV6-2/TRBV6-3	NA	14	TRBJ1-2	CASSWGQGVYGYTF	TGTGCCAGCAGTTGGGGACAGGGAGTCTATGGCTACACCTTC
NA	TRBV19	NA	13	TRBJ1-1	CASSMSADTEAFF	TGTGCCAGTAGTATGTCGGCGGACACTGAAGCTTTCTTT
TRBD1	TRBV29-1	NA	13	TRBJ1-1	CSVRTGGYTEAFF	TGCAGCGTCCGGACAGGGGGCTACACTGAAGCTTTCTTT
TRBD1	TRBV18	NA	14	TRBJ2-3	CASSPGTGGNTQYF	TGTGCCAGCTCGCCCGGGACAGGGGGAAATACGCAGTATTTT
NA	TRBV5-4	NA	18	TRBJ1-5	CASSFLLGGSSLNQPQHF	TGTGCCAGCAGCTTCCTCCTTGGCGGGTCGAGCCTCAATCAGCCCCAGCATTTT
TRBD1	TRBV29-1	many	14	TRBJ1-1	CSVEGRAGGSGAFF	TGCAGCGTTGAAGGACGGGCAGGGGGCTCGGGAGCTTTCTTT
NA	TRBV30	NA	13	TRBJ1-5	CAWTQGNNQPQHF	TGTGCCTGGACACAGGGAAACAATCAGCCCCAGCATTTT
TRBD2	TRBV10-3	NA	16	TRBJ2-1	CAITTLAGGAYNEQFF	TGTGCCATCACCACTCTAGCGGGGGGAGCCTACAATGAGCAGTTCTTC